The T cell receptor beta chain under discussion was sequenced for a study of cytotoxic CD8 clonotypes in ibrutinib-treated CLL. Study-level background: Partial responses numbered some 24 and complete responses 2; after a median around 72 months, roughly 14 stayed remitted and approximately twelve progressed.

Germline CDR1 is MGHDK and CDR2 is SYGVNS. This CDR3 has 16 amino acids. Trimming at V came to 4 bases and at J to 6 bases, leaving 10 bases not matched to a gene. A 1 in 200,000 to 1 in 1 million T cell depth was the sequencing target. Using immunoSEQ multiplex PCR, the repertoire was profiled, and TCRdb retains in-frame clones only, with some absent. The profile covers roughly 49,000 clones, with 83% appearing a single time and 20% taken by the ten largest. The rearrangement uses TRBV25-1 and TRBJ2-7, with 12 bases identical to TRBD1. Sample: PBMCs, taken after 24 months of ibrutinib treatment. The sequence came from a human donor with chronic lymphocytic leukemia. The CDR3 region is CASSAPGQGALGEQYF. The DNA for the CDR3 is TGTGCCAGCAGTGCTCCGGGACAGGGGGCCCTTGGCGAGCAGTACTTC.